The T cell receptor (beta chain) under discussion was sequenced for a study of CD8 T cells in ankylosing spondylitis. General study results and limits: Matched synovial fluid from ankylosing spondylitis patients was reported to be enriched for disease-linked clones. Blood of patients with ankylosing spondylitis appeared to be characterized by a TCR beta motif of seven or eight highly homologous variants.

This clonotype was detected a few times. Its antigen remains unknown. TCRdb processed the 5' RACE reads anew with MiXCR; each CDR3 protein has one entry. The data hold around 490,000 distinct CDR3 sequences, with roughly 5% observed a single time. The trim removed 5 bases at V and 2 bases at J, leaving 9 bases unmatched. Per the germline V gene, CDR1 is SEHNR and CDR2 is FQNEAQ (reference sequence). The CDR3 loop spans 15 amino acids. Sequencing was carried out using blood, either unsorted or a sorted T cell fraction (not recorded which). The chain uses TRBV7-9 and TRBJ2-7, with 7 bases fitting TRBD1. The source of this sequence is a male donor with ankylosing spondylitis. CDR3 coding DNA: TGTGCCAGCAGCCCAAGCCAGGGGGTCGCCTACGAGCAGTACTTC. The encoded protein is CASSPSQGVAYEQYF.